These 18 T cell receptor beta chains were sequenced from one sample in a study of neurological immune-mediated disorders. TCRdb fed the 5' RACE reads into MiXCR, producing one record per CDR3 protein. The sample contains tens of thousands of distinct CDR3 sequences, about 2.5% of which appear only once. Input material: PBMCs. The source is a man over 45 with multiple sclerosis.

This clonotype was counted at least ten times. This chain connects TRBV6-5 to TRBJ1-4; D gene uncertain. Trimming pared 6 bases from V and 8 bases from J, leaving 13 bases between. Germline CDR1 reads MNHEY; CDR2 reads SVGAGI. The CDR3 has 13 residues. The CDR3 here is CASRKPIEEKLFF. In DNA, the CDR3 is TGTGCCAGCAGAAAACCAATCGAAGAAAAACTGTTTTTT.

In its sample, this clonotype was seen many times. The V call is TRBV15, the J call TRBJ2-1, with a weak D call TRBD1 (6 bases). Trimming removed 6 bases at V and 3 bases at J, with 12 bases between. The germline V gene encodes CDR1 LNHNV and CDR2 YYDKDF (reference sequence). The CDR3 is 14 amino acids. CDR3 protein: CATRPGVGYNEQFF. The CDR3, as DNA: TGTGCCACCAGGCCAGGGGTGGGCTACAATGAGCAGTTCTTC.

This clonotype was counted ten times or more. This sequence joins TRBV27 and TRBJ1-5; 9 bases line up with TRBD1. J lost 6 bases, V lost 6 bases, and 12 bases had no gene match. This CDR3 has 16 amino acids. In germline, CDR1 is MNHEY, CDR2 SMNVEV (reference sequence). CDR3: CASSLQGATVSQPQHF. Written as DNA, the CDR3 is TGTGCCAGCAGCCTACAGGGGGCAACGGTTAGTCAGCCCCAGCATTTT.

This clonotype was found many times. The J gene is TRBJ2-2, the V gene TRBV5-1; D gene ambiguous. The V end was cut by 3 bases, the J end by 6 bases, with 15 bases between. Germline assignment: CDR1 SGHRS and CDR2 YFSETQ. This CDR3 spans 15 amino acids. CDR3 residues: CASSSWTVEAGELFF. DNA of the CDR3: TGCGCCAGCAGCTCGTGGACGGTTGAGGCCGGGGAGCTGTTTTTT.

This clonotype was seen repeatedly, ten times or more. V gene TRBV20-1 combines with J gene TRBJ2-7; D perhaps matches TRBD1 (5 bases). Trimming left V 6 bases short and J 0 bases short, with 15 bases between. CDR1 is DFQATT, CDR2 SNEGSKA, per germline (reference sequence). The CDR3 has 14 residues. The DNA of the CDR3 is TGCAGTGCCATAGGACACCTGAGCTCCTACGAGCAGTACTTC. Its protein product is CSAIGHLSSYEQYF.

The chain uses TRBV5-1 and TRBJ2-7; no reliable D call. The V gene's germline CDR1 is SGHRS and CDR2 YFSETQ. V gave up 3 bases and J gave up 2 bases, with 18 bases separating them. The CDR3 sequence is 16 residues long. CDR3 sequence reads: CASSSADGFRAYEQYF. The CDR3, as DNA: TGCGCCAGCAGCTCAGCCGACGGGTTCAGAGCCTACGAGCAGTACTTC.

This clonotype was observed at least ten times. V is TRBV6-1 and J is TRBJ2-3; D perhaps matches TRBD2 (6 bases). CDR3 length equals 14 residues. V lost 7 bases and J lost 3, with 14 bases in between. Germline-derived CDR1 and CDR2 are MNHNS and SASEGT. CDR3 sequence: CASMKLAGTDTQYF. As DNA, the CDR3 is TGTGCCAGCATGAAACTAGCAGGGACAGATACGCAGTATTTT.

This clonotype was detected ten times or more. V is TRBV6-4 and J is TRBJ2-2; D perhaps matches TRBD2 (6 bases). The germline gives CDR1 MRHNA, CDR2 SNTAGT. Trimming took 0 bases from V and 4 from J, leaving 6 bases between them. The CDR3 loop spans 14 amino acids. The CDR3 loop reads CASSDSGGTGELFF. As DNA, the CDR3 is TGTGCCAGCAGTGACTCGGGGGGCACCGGGGAGCTGTTTTTT.

This clonotype has a count of ten or more. The chain has TRBV12-3 or TRBV12-4 and TRBJ2-6, with D perhaps matching TRBD1 (6 bases). The CDR3 spans 17 residues. V was trimmed by 7 bases and J by 2 bases, leaving 18 bases between them. The CDR3 region is CASIIGGLWAGANVLTF. The CDR3, as DNA: TGTGCCAGCATTATTGGGGGCCTATGGGCTGGGGCCAACGTCCTGACTTTC.

The table lists this clonotype with many counts. CDR3 nucleotides: TGCGCCAGCAGCTGGGGGACGGTGAACACCGGGGAGCTGTTTTTT. It codes for CASSWGTVNTGELFF. V usage is TRBV5-1 and J usage is TRBJ2-2; TRBD1 or TRBD2 may be the D gene (5 bases each). The CDR3 is made up of 15 amino acids. Trimming pared 3 bases from V and 1 base from J, leaving 10 bases between. Germline V gives CDR1 SGHRS, CDR2 YFSETQ.

At least ten counts were recorded for this clonotype. The V and J genes are TRBV7-9 and TRBJ1-2, with a tentative D call TRBD1 (5 bases). Trimming took 6 bases from V and 6 from J, leaving 17 bases between them. This CDR3 region has 14 residues. Germline CDR1 is SEHNR and CDR2 is FQNEAQ (reference sequence). This CDR3 is CASSSDSYGDGYTF. The CDR3 DNA follows: TGTGCCAGCAGTTCAGACAGTTATGGGGATGGCTACACCTTC.

This clonotype was counted at least ten times. The chain uses TRBV20-1 and TRBJ2-3; 10 bases align to TRBD1. CDR1 is DFQATT, CDR2 SNEGSKA, per germline (reference sequence). J gave up 2 bases and V 7 bases, and 6 bases lay outside the gene matches. The CDR3 length is 14 residues. Here the CDR3 reads CSVDRGSITDTQYF. The CDR3 DNA sequence: TGCAGTGTGGACAGGGGGTCGATCACAGATACGCAGTATTTT.

This clonotype has ten or more counts. The V and J genes are TRBV20-1 and TRBJ2-1, with D possibly being TRBD2 (7 bases). The ends were cut back, 6 bases at V and 6 bases at J, with 18 bases in the middle. The germline CDR1 and CDR2 sequences are DFQATT and SNEGSKA (reference sequence). The CDR3 runs to 14 residues. In DNA form, the CDR3 reads TGCAGTGCGAACAGGGAGGGGGACCCCAATGAGCAGTTCTTC. Its translation: CSANREGDPNEQFF.

This clonotype has a count of ten or more. The V call is TRBV6-5, the J call TRBJ2-7; D might be TRBD2 (5 bases). The germline gives CDR1 MNHEY, CDR2 SVGAGI. V lost 0 bases, J lost 3 bases, and 9 bases lay in between. CDR3 length: 14 residues. The CDR3 DNA reads TGTGCCAGCAGTTACTCAGTTGGAGGCTACGAGCAGTACTTC. It translates to CASSYSVGGYEQYF.

This clonotype has ten or more counts. The V gene is TRBV27, the J gene TRBJ2-1, with TRBD1 matching 10 bases. This CDR3 comprises 15 residues. Germline lookup yields CDR1 MNHEY and CDR2 SMNVEV (reference sequence). V gave up 2 bases and J gave up 6 bases; unmatched junction bases: 4. CDR3 coding DNA: TGTGCCAGCAGTTTAGGACAGGGGGTCATCAATGAGCAGTTCTTC. This codes for CASSLGQGVINEQFF.

At least ten counts were recorded for this clonotype. V gene TRBV20-1 combines with J gene TRBJ2-7; D is perhaps TRBD2 (5 bases). CDR3 length: 15 residues. V dropped 0 bases and J dropped 3 bases, with 15 bases sitting between them. Germline loops: CDR1 DFQATT, CDR2 SNEGSKA (reference sequence). CDR3 DNA: TGCAGTGCTAGAGATCTCCGGGGATCGGGCTACGAGCAGTACTTC. Amino acids: CSARDLRGSGYEQYF.

In this sample, this clonotype turned up many times. The chain uses TRBV20-1 and TRBJ2-1; D assignment may be TRBD1 or TRBD2 (6 bases each). Trimming took off 3 bases at V and 5 bases at J, with 14 bases between the two ends. Germline CDR1 reads DFQATT; CDR2 reads SNEGSKA (reference sequence). CDR3 size: 14 residues. The CDR3 spells CSASSGAYNNEQFF. The DNA of the CDR3 is TGCAGTGCTAGCTCGGGGGCCTACAACAATGAGCAGTTCTTC.

This clonotype was recorded many times. The chain couples TRBV12-3 or TRBV12-4 to TRBJ2-7; the D gene is possibly TRBD1 (5 bases). The CDR3 loop spans 11 amino acids. V was pared by 4 bases and J by 10 bases, with 11 bases between. CDR3 in amino acids: CASSSGIPQYF. The CDR3 DNA follows: TGTGCCAGCAGTTCAGGGATACCTCAGTACTTC.